Sequencing of this T cell receptor beta chain was carried out in a study of cytomegalovirus exposure and HLA in healthy donors. Findings and limits, study-wide: As a later analysis revealed, most CMV-associated TCR beta chains appeared HLA-restricted. Later analysis found that TCR beta chains associated with HLA were more clonally expanded than other, equally common chains. Across HLA loci, a later analysis found differing TCR association rates, with DRB1 most and HLA-C fewest.

Researchers ran the PCR with 60 Vbeta and 13 Jbeta primers. The protocol was immunoSEQ multiplex PCR, while the TCRdb copy is restricted to in-frame clones and leaves out a portion. The repertoire holds roughly 150,000 clones, with over 75% as singletons. This CDR3 spans 15 amino acids. Note on this clone: Its antigen remains unknown.

This clonotype originated in a male donor in good health and CMV-seronegative. Sequenced sample: PBMCs. The chain employs TRBV1 and TRBJ1-5; the tabulated D call, TRBD1, remains unverified against the DNA. TRBV1 is shown as a pseudogene. In DNA, the CDR3 is TGCACCAGCAGCCAAGATAGGGACATCAATCAGCCCCAGCATTTT. It encodes CTSSQDRDINQPQHF.